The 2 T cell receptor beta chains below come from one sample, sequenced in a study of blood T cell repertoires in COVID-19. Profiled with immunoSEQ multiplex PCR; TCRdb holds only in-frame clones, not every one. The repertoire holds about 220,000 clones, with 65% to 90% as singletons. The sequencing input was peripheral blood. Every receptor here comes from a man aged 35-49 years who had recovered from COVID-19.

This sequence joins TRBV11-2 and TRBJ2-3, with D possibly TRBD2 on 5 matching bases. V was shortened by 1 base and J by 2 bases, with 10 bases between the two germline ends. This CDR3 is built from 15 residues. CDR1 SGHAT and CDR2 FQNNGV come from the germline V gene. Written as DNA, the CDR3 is TGTGCCAGCAGCTTAGGGCGGGTAGACACAGATACGCAGTATTTT. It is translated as CASSLGRVDTDTQYF.

This CDR3 reads CASSVVGDSYNEQFF. CDR3 in DNA: TGTGCCAGCAGCGTAGTAGGGGACAGTTACAATGAGCAGTTCTTC. The chain couples TRBV9 to TRBJ2-1, with 7 bases identical to TRBD1. The length of the CDR3 is 15 residues. Trimming removed 0 bases from V and 4 bases from J; junction bases left unmatched: 4. Germline loops: CDR1 SGDLS, CDR2 YYNGEE. Drawing the rest from reference TRBV9 and TRBJ2-1, the complete variable domain is DSGVTQTPKHLITATGQRVTLRCSPRSGDLSVYWYQQSLDQGLQFLIQYYNGEERAKGNILERFSAQQFPDLHSELNLSSLELGDSALYFCASSVVGDSYNEQFFGPGTRLTVL.